This entry features one TCR beta chain sequence. Its antigen remains unknown. The data originate from a study of shared clonotypes between healthy human individuals. Study summary: Three plates were used per donor for CD4 naive, three for CD4 memory, two for CD8 naive and one for CD8 memory.

The study's findings and limits: Although depth was large, rarefaction showed that sequencing of the sorted subsets was incomplete.

Trimming left V 3 bases short and J 0 bases short, with 8 bases between. CDR3 length: 15 residues. CDR1 is LNHDA and CDR2 is SQIVND in the germline V gene (reference sequence). TCRdb keeps only in-frame clones here, not all; method: immunoSEQ multiplex PCR. The sample lists more than 1,200,000 clones, 97% to 99% occurring once. Sequenced: naive CD4+ T cells sorted from blood. The subset here: CD45RA+ positively selected. This rearrangement joins TRBV19 to TRBJ2-2, with D hard to call. This TCR was sampled from a man aged 30 to 39 in good health. The CDR3 sequence: CASSIGGTNTGELFF. CDR3 sequence (DNA): TGTGCCAGTAGTATTGGTGGGACGAACACCGGGGAGCTGTTTTTT.